This T cell receptor beta chain comes out of a study of T cell repertoires and HLA-DP antigens. Study summary: In vitro CD4+ alloreactivity was against HeLa-presented HLA-DP. Pre-culture CD4+ samples used about 1,200 ng DNA versus around 200 ng for CD137+CD4+ sorts.

On this clone itself: Its antigen remains unidentified.

Deep-resolution sequencing targeted 200,000 T cell genomes in pre-culture CD4+ samples. Data came from immunoSEQ multiplex PCR; TCRdb stores just in-frame clones and leaves some out. The sample holds over 100,000 clones, about 91% seen once. Looked up from germline, CDR1 is SGHDT and CDR2 is YYEEEE. V was cut by 3 bases and J by 0 bases, with 1 base left in between. The CDR3 is 12 amino acids. J is TRBJ1-3 and V is TRBV5-6; no firm D call. The sequence derives from a woman under 30 in good health and CMV-seronegative. The sample comprised CD4+ T cells from PBMCs. CDR3 nucleotide sequence: TGTGCCAGCAGCTACTCTGGAAACACCATATATTTT. This sequence encodes CASSYSGNTIYF.